One sample yielded the 21 T cell receptor beta chains listed below, sequenced in a study of blood T cell repertoires in COVID-19. The data were produced by immunoSEQ multiplex PCR, yet TCRdb's version contains in-frame clones alone and is incomplete. The repertoire holds about 310,000 clones, with over 75% as singletons. The sequencing sample was made of peripheral blood. The source is a middle-aged man with active or convalescent COVID-19.

This sequence joins TRBV7-9 and TRBJ2-1; weak D call: TRBD1 (5 bases). Germline V gene lookup returns CDR1 SEHNR and CDR2 FQNEAQ (reference sequence). The V and J ends lost 5 bases and 4 bases respectively, with 18 bases between them. The length of the CDR3 is 16 residues. The CDR3 sequence is CASSPTRAGFYNEQFF. In DNA form, the CDR3 reads TGTGCCAGCAGCCCCACAAGGGCAGGGTTTTACAATGAGCAGTTCTTC. The full variable domain, rest sourced from reference TRBV7-9 and TRBJ2-1, is DTGVSQNPRHKITKRGQNVTFRCDPISEHNRLYWYRQTLGQGPEFLTYFQNEAQLEKSRLLSDRFSAERPKGSFSTLEIQRTEQGDSAMYLCASSPTRAGFYNEQFFGPGTRLTVL.

The V and J genes are TRBV3-1 (or the pseudogene TRBV3-2) and TRBJ1-1; no clear D. The germline gives CDR1 LGHDT, CDR2 YNNKEL (reference sequence). V shed 4 bases and J shed 0 bases, with 9 bases lying between them. The CDR3 covers 14 residues. The CDR3 sequence is CASSPQKMNTEAFF. Written as DNA, the CDR3 is TGTGCCAGCAGCCCCCAGAAGATGAACACTGAAGCTTTCTTT.

The genes are TRBV11-1 and TRBJ2-2, with D unclear. Germline V gives CDR1 SGHAT, CDR2 FQDESV (reference sequence). Trimming removed 5 bases at V and 1 base at J, with 8 bases between. The CDR3 is made up of 14 amino acids. CDR3 nucleotides: TGTGCCAGCAGCCCGCGACAGAACACCGGGGAGCTGTTTTTT. Amino acids: CASSPRQNTGELFF. The full variable domain, rest sourced from reference TRBV11-1 and TRBJ2-2, is EAEVAQSPRYKITEKSQAVAFWCDPISGHATLYWYRQILGQGPELLVQFQDESVVDDSQLPKDRFSAERLKGVDSTLKIQPAELGDSAMYLCASSPRQNTGELFFGEGSRLTVL.

This rearrangement joins TRBV3-1 (or the pseudogene TRBV3-2) to TRBJ2-6; D ambiguous. Trimming left V 8 bases short and J 0 bases short, with 8 bases between. Germline V gene lookup returns CDR1 LGHDT and CDR2 YNNKEL (reference sequence). CDR3 length equals 14 residues. The CDR3 region is CASSPYSGANVLTF. The CDR3 DNA sequence: TGTGCCAGCTCCCCCTACTCTGGGGCCAACGTCCTGACTTTC.

As for this clone: Other nucleotide sequences from this sample produce the same CDR3. The chain joins TRBV9 to TRBJ2-5, with TRBD2 identical over 9 bases. Trimming took 0 bases from V and 5 from J; bases not matched to a gene: 2. The CDR3 totals 14 residues. The germline CDR1 and CDR2 sequences are SGDLS and YYNGEE. The CDR3, as DNA: TGTGCCAGCAGCGTAGGCCTAGCGGGGGAGACCCAGTACTTC. Its translation: CASSVGLAGETQYF.

This chain connects TRBV7-8 to TRBJ1-2, with a weak D call TRBD1 (5 bases). Germline V gene lookup returns CDR1 SGHVS and CDR2 FQNEAQ. The CDR3 has 14 amino acids. Deletions cut 1 base from V and 8 bases from J, with 14 bases between. CDR3 amino acids: CASSLEGRTGGYTF. The CDR3 coding sequence is TGTGCCAGCAGCTTAGAAGGCAGAACAGGAGGCTACACCTTC. Based on the CDR3 plus reference TRBV7-8 and TRBJ1-2, the full variable domain is GAGVSQSPRYKVAKRGQDVALRCDPISGHVSLFWYQQALGQGPEFLTYFQNEAQLDKSGLPSDRFFAERPEGSVSTLKIQRTQQEDSAVYLCASSLEGRTGGYTFGSGTRLTVV.

This clone was seen more than once but under ten times. This chain links TRBV2 with TRBJ2-7; 7 bases fit TRBD1. The CDR3 covers 13 residues. From germline, CDR1 is SNHLY and CDR2 FYNNEI. Germline trimming cut 7 bases from V and 2 bases from J; bases unmatched to any gene: 5. CDR3 DNA sequence: TGTGCCAGCACCCTTCAGGGGGCCTACGAGCAGTACTTC. As protein: CASTLQGAYEQYF.

In its sample, this clone was seen once. One end of the junction is discordant with germline, which a read error may explain. The chain recombines TRBV5-6 with TRBJ2-3, with D perhaps matching TRBD1 (5 bases). The CDR3 consists of 14 residues. Germline assignment: CDR1 SGHDT and CDR2 YYEEEE. In DNA form, the CDR3 reads TGTGCCAGCAGCTTTAGGACAAGCACACATACGCAGTATTTT. This sequence encodes CASSFRTSTHTQYF.

This clone was seen only once. The chain links TRBV5-8 to TRBJ2-3; 7 bases map to TRBD2. Germline assignment: CDR1 SGHTS and CDR2 YDEGEE. The V segment lost 4 bases and the J segment 3 bases; nucleotides outside the gene matches: 11. This CDR3 has 16 amino acids. CDR3: CASSAGWEGRTDTQYF. DNA for the CDR3: TGTGCCAGCAGCGCCGGGTGGGAGGGGCGGACAGATACGCAGTATTTT.

The chain has TRBV19 and TRBJ1-2, with D perhaps matching TRBD1 (6 bases). V was pared by 4 bases and J by 4 bases, with 10 bases between. The germline V gene encodes CDR1 LNHDA and CDR2 SQIVND (reference sequence). The length of the CDR3 is 13 residues. CDR3 loop: CASSRGQFYGYTF. The CDR3 DNA reads as TGTGCCAGTAGTAGAGGACAGTTCTATGGCTACACCTTC.

CDR3 sequence: CASSPGTGGYYGYTF. CDR3 nucleotides: TGCGCCAGCAGCCCGGGGACAGGGGGATACTATGGCTACACCTTC. This chain connects TRBV5-1 to TRBJ1-2; 11 bases fit TRBD1. With V trimmed by 4 bases and J by 3 bases, 5 bases remained unmatched. This CDR3 has 15 residues. The germline gives CDR1 SGHRS, CDR2 YFSETQ.

This clone was detected only a few times. This chain links TRBV28 with TRBJ1-2, with 9 nucleotides matching TRBD1. The germline V gene encodes CDR1 MDHEN and CDR2 SYDVKM. The CDR3 is 15 amino acids. Trimming removed 6 bases from V and 0 bases from J; junction bases left unmatched: 5. The CDR3 bases are TGTGCCAGCAGCCCGACAGGGGGACCTAACTATGGCTACACCTTC. Translation: CASSPTGGPNYGYTF.

V gene TRBV28 combines with J gene TRBJ2-3; 11 bases match TRBD2. The V gene's germline CDR1 is MDHEN and CDR2 SYDVKM. CDR3 length: 19 residues. V lost 5 bases, J lost 0 bases, and 13 bases stayed unmatched. Here the CDR3 DNA reads TGTGCCAGCAGTCCGGATCATGGGACTAGCGGAGATAGCACAGATACGCAGTATTTT. It translates to CASSPDHGTSGDSTDTQYF.

J is TRBJ2-2 and V is TRBV6-2 or TRBV6-3, with TRBD1 as a possible D gene (5 bases). V was cut by 5 bases and J by 6 bases, with 7 bases left in between. The CDR3 extends over 12 amino acids. CDR1 is MNHEY, CDR2 SVGEGT, per germline. This CDR3 reads CASSNRPGELFF. In DNA, the CDR3 is TGTGCCAGCAGTAACAGGCCCGGGGAGCTGTTTTTT.

This chain links TRBV6-6 with TRBJ1-4, with TRBD1 identical over 7 bases. The length of the CDR3 is 17 residues. Germline trimming cut 5 bases from V and 3 bases from J; bases unmatched to any gene: 12. Looked up from germline, CDR1 is MNHNY and CDR2 is SVGAGI (reference sequence). CDR3 sequence reads: CASSRPYLQGPNEKLFF. DNA of the CDR3: TGTGCCAGCAGTCGACCTTATCTACAGGGGCCTAATGAAAAACTGTTTTTT.

The gene calls are TRBV19 and TRBJ1-4, with TRBD1 matching over 9 bases. Losses at the gene ends were 7 bases for V and 6 bases for J; bases not matched to a gene: 6. In germline, CDR1 is LNHDA, CDR2 SQIVND (reference sequence). The CDR3 has 14 amino acids. The CDR3 reads CASTGDRAYEKLFF. The CDR3 DNA is TGTGCCAGTACCGGGGACAGGGCCTATGAAAAACTGTTTTTT.

The chain couples TRBV9 to TRBJ2-7; D call uncertain. This CDR3 region has 15 residues. Germline values: CDR1 SGDLS, CDR2 YYNGEE. Trimming cost V 2 bases and J 4 bases, with 16 bases left between them. The CDR3 DNA is TGTGCCAGCAGCGTGGGCCAGTTCTTTTGGTACGAGCAGTACTTC. Translation gives CASSVGQFFWYEQYF.

This clone was picked up one time. V is TRBV7-6 and J is TRBJ2-7, with 9 bases aligning to TRBD1. Germline CDR1 reads SGHVS; CDR2 reads FNYEAQ. This CDR3 contains 13 residues. The V gene end was trimmed by 3 bases and the J gene end by 5 bases; junction bases not matched to a gene: 2. CDR3 amino acids: CASSFRQGDEQYF. CDR3 nucleotide sequence: TGTGCCAGCAGCTTCCGACAGGGGGACGAGCAGTACTTC.

This clone was detected only once. The chain links TRBV5-1 to TRBJ2-5; no reliable D call. Germline-derived CDR1 and CDR2 are SGHRS and YFSETQ. Deletions cut 0 bases from V and 1 base from J, with 7 bases between. The CDR3 has 14 residues. The DNA for the CDR3 is TGCGCCAGCAGCTTGGGAGGCATCCAAGAGACCCAGTACTTC. It encodes CASSLGGIQETQYF.

The gene calls are TRBV28 and TRBJ2-7, with 9 bases fitting TRBD1. Germline lookup yields CDR1 MDHEN and CDR2 SYDVKM. Trimming took 3 bases from V and 6 from J; bases not matched to a gene: 6. The CDR3 is 14 residues long. CDR3 protein: CASSLGQGRGEQYF. The CDR3, as DNA: TGTGCCAGCAGTTTGGGACAGGGTCGCGGCGAGCAGTACTTC.

The chain employs TRBV10-3 and TRBJ1-5, with a tentative D call TRBD1 (6 bases). Trimming shortened V by 4 bases and J by 2 bases, and 6 bases separated the two germline ends. CDR1 ENHRY and CDR2 SYGVKD come from the germline V gene. The length of the CDR3 is 13 residues. DNA for the CDR3: TGTGCCATCAGTGCAGGGGGCAATCAGCCCCAGCATTTT. Translating gives CAISAGGNQPQHF.